The source of this T cell receptor beta chain is a study of memory CD4+ T cells and cytomegalovirus serostatus. Across the study: This sample comes from healthy Belgian adults, about nine CMV seropositive, 24 seronegative.

This CDR3 region has 14 residues. Study-wide findings and caveats: A US-trained random forest predicted CMV serostatus with median AUC roughly 0.9.

TCRdb's copy holds only in-frame clones and misses some; the assay was immunoSEQ multiplex PCR. This table holds tens of thousands of clones, approximately 71% found once. Comments on this clone: No antigen is known for it.

Single viable CD3+CD4+CD8-CD45RO+ cells were sorted as the memory CD4+ T cells. Serostatus was set by detecting CMV pp150, pp28, p38, p52 IgG. Sequencing used memory CD4+ T cells from blood. The rearrangement joins TRBV12-2 to TRBJ1-3. TRBV12-2 is a pseudogene segment. The sequence derives from an adult in good health and CMV-seronegative. The CDR3 spells CASRPGIPSATIYF. CDR3 DNA: TGTGCAAGTCGCCCCGGGATTCCTTCCGCCACCATATATTTT.